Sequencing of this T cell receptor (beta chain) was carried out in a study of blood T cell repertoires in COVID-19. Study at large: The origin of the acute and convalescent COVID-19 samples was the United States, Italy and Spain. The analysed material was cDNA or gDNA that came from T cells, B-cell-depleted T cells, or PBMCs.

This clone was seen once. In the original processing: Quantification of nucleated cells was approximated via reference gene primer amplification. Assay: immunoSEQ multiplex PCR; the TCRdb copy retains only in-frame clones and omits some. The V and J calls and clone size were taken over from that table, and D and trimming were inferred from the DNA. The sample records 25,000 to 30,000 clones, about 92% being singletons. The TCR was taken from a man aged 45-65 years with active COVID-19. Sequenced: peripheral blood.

CDR3 amino acids: CASSLAFIAGGKYEQYF. As DNA, the CDR3 is TGCGCCAGCAGCTTGGCCTTCATAGCGGGAGGGAAATACGAGCAGTACTTC. This chain uses TRBV5-1 with TRBJ2-7, with 11 bases fitting TRBD2. The CDR3 loop spans 17 amino acids. Losses at the gene ends were 0 bases for V and 4 bases for J; bases not matched to a gene: 9. CDR1 and CDR2 (germline): SGHRS, YFSETQ.